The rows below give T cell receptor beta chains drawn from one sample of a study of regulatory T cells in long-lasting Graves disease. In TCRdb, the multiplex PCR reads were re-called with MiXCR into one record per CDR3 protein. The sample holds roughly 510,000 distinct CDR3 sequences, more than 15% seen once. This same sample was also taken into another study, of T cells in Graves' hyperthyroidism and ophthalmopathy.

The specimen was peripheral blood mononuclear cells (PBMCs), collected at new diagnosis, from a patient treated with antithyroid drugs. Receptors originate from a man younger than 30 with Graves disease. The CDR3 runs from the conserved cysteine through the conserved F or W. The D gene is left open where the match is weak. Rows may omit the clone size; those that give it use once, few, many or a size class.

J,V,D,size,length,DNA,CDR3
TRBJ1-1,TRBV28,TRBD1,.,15,TGTGCCAGCAGTAAACCGGGACAGGGAAACACTGAAGCTTTCTTT,CASSKPGQGNTEAFF
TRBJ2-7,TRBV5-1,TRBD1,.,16,TGCGCCAGCAGCTTAAGACCCGGGACAGGGGGTTACGAGCAGTACTTC,CASSLRPGTGGYEQYF
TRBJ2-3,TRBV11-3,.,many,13,TGTGCCAGCAGCACCCAACAGGGAGATACGCAGTATTTT,CASSTQQGDTQYF
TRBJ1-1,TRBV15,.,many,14,TGTGCCACCAGCCGACTTCCCGGGGACACTGAAGCTTTCTTT,CATSRLPGDTEAFF
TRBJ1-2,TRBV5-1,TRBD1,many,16,TGCGCCAGCAGCCCGAAGACAGGGGAAGGCAACTATGGCTACACCTTC,CASSPKTGEGNYGYTF
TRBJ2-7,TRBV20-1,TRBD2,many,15,TGCAGTGCTAGGGCTCTAGCGGGAGTGGGACTCGAGCAGTACTTC,CSARALAGVGLEQYF
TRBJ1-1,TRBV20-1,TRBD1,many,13,TGCAGTGCCCTTGGACAGGGGAGGACTGAAGCTTTCTTT,CSALGQGRTEAFF
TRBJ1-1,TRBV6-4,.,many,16,TGTGCCAGCAGCCCCTCACAGGCCGCTCAGGACACTGAAGCTTTCTTT,CASSPSQAAQDTEAFF
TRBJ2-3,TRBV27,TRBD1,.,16,TGTGCCAGCAGTTTAAGGGACAGGGGGCGGGCAGATACGCAGTATTTT,CASSLRDRGRADTQYF
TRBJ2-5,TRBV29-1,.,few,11,TGCAGCGTTGGCGTTGCGGAGACCCAGTACTTC,CSVGVAETQYF
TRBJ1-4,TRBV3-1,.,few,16,TGTGCCAGCAGCAGACGAGTTGGCGGTTCTAATGAAAAACTGTTTTTT,CASSRRVGGSNEKLFF
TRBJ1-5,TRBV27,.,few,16,TGTGCCAGCAGTTTATTGGGACTTCACCGGACGCAGCCCCAGCATTTT,CASSLLGLHRTQPQHF
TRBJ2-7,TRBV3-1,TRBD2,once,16,TGTGCCAGCAGCCCTACTAGCGGGAGTTTTAAGGGGGAGCAGTACTTC,CASSPTSGSFKGEQYF
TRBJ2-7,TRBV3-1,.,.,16,TGTGCCAGCAGCCATGAAGACAGCCCATTCTTCTACGAGCAGTACTTC,CASSHEDSPFFYEQYF
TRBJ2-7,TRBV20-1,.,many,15,TGCAGTGCTTCCCGTCCCCAGGGCGGCTCCTACGAGCAGTACTTC,CSASRPQGGSYEQYF
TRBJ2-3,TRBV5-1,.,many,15,TGCGCCAGCAGCTTGGGCGGGACTCCCACAGATACGCAGTATTTT,CASSLGGTPTDTQYF
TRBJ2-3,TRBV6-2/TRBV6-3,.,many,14,TGTGCCAGCAGTTACGGGTTGGACGTAGATACGCAGTATTTT,CASSYGLDVDTQYF
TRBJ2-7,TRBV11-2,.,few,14,TGTGCCAGCAGCGAAGGGACTTTTTCCTACGAGCAGTACTTC,CASSEGTFSYEQYF
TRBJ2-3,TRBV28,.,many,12,TGTGCCAGCACCGCGGGTACAGATACGCAGTATTTT,CASTAGTDTQYF
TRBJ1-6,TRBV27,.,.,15,TGTGCCAGCAGTTTAAGCACGGGGAGTGGTTCACCCCTCCACTTT,CASSLSTGSGSPLHF
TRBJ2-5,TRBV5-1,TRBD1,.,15,TGCGCCAGCAGCTTGGAGACAGGGTACCAAGAGACCCAGTACTTC,CASSLETGYQETQYF
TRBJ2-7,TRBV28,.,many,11,TGTGCCAGCAGTACGTACTACGAGCAGTACTTC,CASSTYYEQYF
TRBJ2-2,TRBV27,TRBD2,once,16,TGTGCCGGAAGACTTAGGTCTAGCGGGAAATCCGGGGAGCTGTTTTTT,CAGRLRSSGKSGELFF
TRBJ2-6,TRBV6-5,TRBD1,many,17,TGTGCCAGCAGTTACGGACAGGGCCTCTCTGGGGCCAACGTCCTGACTTTC,CASSYGQGLSGANVLTF
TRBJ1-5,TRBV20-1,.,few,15,TGCAGTGCTAGACAGGGGAGTGGACCATATCAGCCCCAGCATTTT,CSARQGSGPYQPQHF
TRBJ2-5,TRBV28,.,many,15,TGTGCCAGCAGGGGTTGGCAGGCTAGTTCACAGACCCAGTACTTC,CASRGWQASSQTQYF
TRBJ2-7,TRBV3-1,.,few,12,TGTGCCAGCAGCCAAGCTGTGGACGAGCAGTACTTC,CASSQAVDEQYF
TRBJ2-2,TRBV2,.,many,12,TGTGCCAGCACGACAGACACCGGGGAGCTGTTTTTT,CASTTDTGELFF
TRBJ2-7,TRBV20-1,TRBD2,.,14,TGCAGTGCTAGAGGGGCGGGAGGAAAATACGAGCAGTACTTC,CSARGAGGKYEQYF
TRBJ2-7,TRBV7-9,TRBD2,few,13,TGTGCCAGCAGCCGGCGGGAGGAGTACGAGCAGTACTTC,CASSRREEYEQYF
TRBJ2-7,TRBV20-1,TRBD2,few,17,TGCAGTGCTAGAGATTCCAGCGGGAGGTCATACCCCTACGAGCAGTACTTC,CSARDSSGRSYPYEQYF
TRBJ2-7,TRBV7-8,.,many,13,TGTGCCAGCAGCTCGGTGGGCTCCTACGAGCAGTACTTC,CASSSVGSYEQYF
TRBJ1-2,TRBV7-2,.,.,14,TGTGCCAGCAGCCCATATGGGTCGGGATATGGCTACACCTTC,CASSPYGSGYGYTF
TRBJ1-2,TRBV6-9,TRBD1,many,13,TGTGCCAGCAGTTACGACAGGGACCGTGGCTACACCTTC,CASSYDRDRGYTF
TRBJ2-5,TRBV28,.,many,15,TGTGCCAGCAGTCCTCCTGGGGATCAACAAGAGACCCAGTACTTC,CASSPPGDQQETQYF
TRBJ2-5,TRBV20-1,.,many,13,TGCAGTGCGCTAGGCGGCAGGGAAGAGACCCAGTACTTC,CSALGGREETQYF
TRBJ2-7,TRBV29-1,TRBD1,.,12,TGCAGCGTTGAAGCGATGACAGGGGACGAGTACTTC,CSVEAMTGDEYF
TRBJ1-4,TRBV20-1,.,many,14,TGCAGTGCTAGAGGGGCCCTAACTAATGAAAAACTGTTTTTT,CSARGALTNEKLFF
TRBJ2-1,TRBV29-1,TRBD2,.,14,TGCAGCGCAACGATAGCGGGAGGGCCGAATGAGCAGTTCTTC,CSATIAGGPNEQFF
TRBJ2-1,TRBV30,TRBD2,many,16,TGTGCCTGGAGGCCATCTAGCGGGAGGGGGTACAATGAGCAGTTCTTC,CAWRPSSGRGYNEQFF
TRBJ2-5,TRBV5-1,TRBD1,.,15,TGCGCCAGCAGCTCCGGGACAGGGGTCCAAGAGACCCAGTACTTC,CASSSGTGVQETQYF
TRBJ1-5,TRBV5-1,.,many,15,TGCGCCAGCAGCCGCGGGGAGGGAGACAATCAGCCCCAGCATTTT,CASSRGEGDNQPQHF